The rows below give T cell receptor beta chains drawn from one sample of a study of blood T cell repertoires in COVID-19. The repertoire was sequenced with immunoSEQ multiplex PCR; TCRdb's copy has only in-frame clones and lacks some. This sample has 270,000 or so clones, with nearly 85% found just once. The sample was peripheral blood. The receptors shown here come from a human donor in a cohort sampled during active COVID-19. Each CDR3 is given with its conserved first and last residue. Each record gives: J gene, clone size, D gene, V gene, CDR3 DNA, CDR3 protein. The D gene is left open where the match is weak. Size is omitted from some rows. Given values are once, few, many or a class for expanded clones.

J gene: TRBJ1-5
clone size: NA
D gene: NA
V gene: TRBV28
CDR3 DNA: TGTGCCAGCCGCGGAAATAGCAATCAGCCCCAGCATTTT
CDR3 protein: CASRGNSNQPQHF

J gene: TRBJ1-2
clone size: NA
D gene: TRBD1
V gene: TRBV5-1
CDR3 DNA: TGCGCCAGCAGCTTGGATCCCGGGACAGGGGCCTATGGCTACACCTTC
CDR3 protein: CASSLDPGTGAYGYTF

J gene: TRBJ2-2
clone size: NA
D gene: NA
V gene: TRBV5-6
CDR3 DNA: TGTGCCAGCAGCTTAGCTAACACCGGGGAGCTGTTTTTT
CDR3 protein: CASSLANTGELFF

J gene: TRBJ1-2
clone size: NA
D gene: TRBD1
V gene: TRBV6-6
CDR3 DNA: TGTGCCAGCTCCCGACAGGGGAACTATGGCTACACCTTC
CDR3 protein: CASSRQGNYGYTF

J gene: TRBJ1-1
clone size: many
D gene: NA
V gene: TRBV12-3/TRBV12-4
CDR3 DNA: TGTGCCAGCAGTCAGGGAACGAACACTGAAGCTTTCTTT
CDR3 protein: CASSQGTNTEAFF

J gene: TRBJ2-3
clone size: NA
D gene: TRBD2
V gene: TRBV6-2/TRBV6-3
CDR3 DNA: TGTGCCAGCAGTTACAGGGGTAGCGGGGGGGGCCGGACGCAGTATTTT
CDR3 protein: CASSYRGSGGGRTQYF

J gene: TRBJ2-2
clone size: few
D gene: TRBD1
V gene: TRBV5-1
CDR3 DNA: TGCGCCAGCAGCGTAGGACAGGGCTCGGGGGAGCTGTTTTTT
CDR3 protein: CASSVGQGSGELFF

J gene: TRBJ2-4
clone size: NA
D gene: NA
V gene: TRBV21-1
CDR3 DNA: TGTGCCAGCAGCGCGCCTAAGTCGCCTCCGATAGCCAAAAACATTCAGTACTTC
CDR3 protein: CASSAPKSPPIAKNIQYF

J gene: TRBJ2-1
clone size: NA
D gene: TRBD1
V gene: TRBV6-4
CDR3 DNA: TGTGCCAGCAGTGTCACTTTGGACAGGGGTAATGAGCAGTTCTTC
CDR3 protein: CASSVTLDRGNEQFF

J gene: TRBJ2-7
clone size: NA
D gene: NA
V gene: TRBV3-1/TRBV3-2
CDR3 DNA: TGTGCCAGCAGCCAAGAAATCGGTGGAGGGAGCGAGCAGTACTTC
CDR3 protein: CASSQEIGGGSEQYF

J gene: TRBJ1-5
clone size: NA
D gene: NA
V gene: TRBV7-9
CDR3 DNA: TGTGCCAGCAGCTTAGAGGGGCGTCAGCCCCAGCATTTT
CDR3 protein: CASSLEGRQPQHF

J gene: TRBJ2-3
clone size: NA
D gene: TRBD1
V gene: TRBV5-5
CDR3 DNA: TGTGCCAGCAGCGTGACAGGGTTGGCGGAGAATACGCAGTATTTT
CDR3 protein: CASSVTGLAENTQYF

J gene: TRBJ1-6
clone size: few
D gene: NA
V gene: TRBV15
CDR3 DNA: TGTGCCACCAGCTTTAAAGCAGGGGCCGGTGATTCACCCCTCCACTTT
CDR3 protein: CATSFKAGAGDSPLHF

J gene: TRBJ1-3
clone size: NA
D gene: NA
V gene: TRBV4-3
CDR3 DNA: TGCGCCAGCAGCCTCGATAGCTCTGGAAACACCATATATTTT
CDR3 protein: CASSLDSSGNTIYF

J gene: TRBJ2-7
clone size: NA
D gene: TRBD1
V gene: TRBV2
CDR3 DNA: TGTGCCAGCACGGGGGGACAGGGACCAGCCTACGAGCAGTACTTC
CDR3 protein: CASTGGQGPAYEQYF

J gene: TRBJ1-1
clone size: NA
D gene: NA
V gene: TRBV5-8
CDR3 DNA: TGTGCCAGCAGCTTGTCCTGGGGCTCCTTTGGGGCCATTAACACTGAAGCTTTCTTT
CDR3 protein: CASSLSWGSFGAINTEAFF

J gene: TRBJ2-7
clone size: once
D gene: NA
V gene: TRBV2
CDR3 DNA: TGTGCCAGCAGTGTTGGGCACTACGAGCAGTACTTC
CDR3 protein: CASSVGHYEQYF

J gene: TRBJ2-1
clone size: once
D gene: TRBD1
V gene: TRBV5-1
CDR3 DNA: TGCGCCAGCAGCTTGCAGGGACAGGAATACAATGAGCAGTTCTTC
CDR3 protein: CASSLQGQEYNEQFF

J gene: TRBJ2-7
clone size: NA
D gene: TRBD2
V gene: TRBV5-1
CDR3 DNA: TGCGCCAGCAGCTCGCTCAGCGGGAGGGCCTACGAGCAGTACTTC
CDR3 protein: CASSSLSGRAYEQYF

J gene: TRBJ1-2
clone size: NA
D gene: NA
V gene: TRBV6-5
CDR3 DNA: TGTGCCGGGCAGACCTCTAACTATGGCTACACCTTC
CDR3 protein: CAGQTSNYGYTF

J gene: TRBJ1-2
clone size: NA
D gene: NA
V gene: TRBV15
CDR3 DNA: TGTGCCACCAGCGCAGACTATGGCTACACCTTC
CDR3 protein: CATSADYGYTF

J gene: TRBJ2-7
clone size: NA
D gene: NA
V gene: TRBV14
CDR3 DNA: TGTGCCAGCAGCCAATACCCCGTTGGTGCTATCACCTACGAGCAGTACTTC
CDR3 protein: CASSQYPVGAITYEQYF

J gene: TRBJ2-2
clone size: NA
D gene: NA
V gene: TRBV7-7
CDR3 DNA: TGTGCTAGCAGCTTAGAGGCCGTCGGGGGAATGGGCGGGGAGCTGTTTTTT
CDR3 protein: CASSLEAVGGMGGELFF

J gene: TRBJ2-1
clone size: NA
D gene: TRBD2
V gene: TRBV5-1
CDR3 DNA: TGCGCCAGCAGCCCTGGGACTAGCGGGATCAATGAGCAGTTCTTC
CDR3 protein: CASSPGTSGINEQFF

J gene: TRBJ1-4
clone size: once
D gene: TRBD1
V gene: TRBV5-1
CDR3 DNA: TGCGCCAGCAGCTGGGACAGGGGGATGGAACTGTTTTTT
CDR3 protein: CASSWDRGMELFF

J gene: TRBJ1-1
clone size: NA
D gene: TRBD1
V gene: TRBV27
CDR3 DNA: TGTGCCAGCAGTTTCAGGGGGTCGGGTACTGAAGCTTTCTTT
CDR3 protein: CASSFRGSGTEAFF

J gene: TRBJ2-3
clone size: once
D gene: TRBD1
V gene: TRBV5-1
CDR3 DNA: TGCGCCAGCCTTGGGGGGACAGGGACAGATACGCAGTATTTT
CDR3 protein: CASLGGTGTDTQYF

J gene: TRBJ2-1
clone size: NA
D gene: TRBD2
V gene: TRBV5-1
CDR3 DNA: TGCGCCAGCAGCTTGGCCGGGGCGGGAGGAGCACATGAGCAGTTCTTC
CDR3 protein: CASSLAGAGGAHEQFF

J gene: TRBJ2-7
clone size: NA
D gene: NA
V gene: TRBV28
CDR3 DNA: TGTGCCAGCAGCGAGCCGGGAGCGGCGAACGAGCAGTACTTC
CDR3 protein: CASSEPGAANEQYF

J gene: TRBJ1-1
clone size: NA
D gene: NA
V gene: TRBV3-1/TRBV3-2
CDR3 DNA: TGTGCCAGCAGCCAAGTGTTAGGGGCCGGTGGAGCTTTCTTT
CDR3 protein: CASSQVLGAGGAFF

J gene: TRBJ1-6
clone size: NA
D gene: TRBD1
V gene: TRBV4-2
CDR3 DNA: TGTGCCAGCAGCCAAGCCCCGGACAGGGGGACTAACAATTCACCCCTCCACTTT
CDR3 protein: CASSQAPDRGTNNSPLHF

J gene: TRBJ2-4
clone size: NA
D gene: NA
V gene: TRBV6-2/TRBV6-3
CDR3 DNA: TGTGCCAGCAGTCAACAGGGCTACATTCAGTACTTC
CDR3 protein: CASSQQGYIQYF

J gene: TRBJ2-1
clone size: NA
D gene: TRBD2
V gene: TRBV7-3
CDR3 DNA: TGTGCCAGCAGCTTATGGGCGGGAGGGCGGAATGAGCAGTTCTTC
CDR3 protein: CASSLWAGGRNEQFF

J gene: TRBJ1-1
clone size: NA
D gene: NA
V gene: TRBV7-2
CDR3 DNA: TGTGCCAGCAGCTTAAGGACGTCGGGGGCTTTCTTT
CDR3 protein: CASSLRTSGAFF

J gene: TRBJ2-3
clone size: NA
D gene: TRBD2
V gene: TRBV13
CDR3 DNA: TGTGCCAGCAGCCGCCAGACTAGCCTTAGCACAGATACGCAGTATTTT
CDR3 protein: CASSRQTSLSTDTQYF

J gene: TRBJ2-6
clone size: once
D gene: TRBD1
V gene: TRBV24-1
CDR3 DNA: TGTGCCACCAGTCCCTCCCTAGGACAGGGTAGTTCTGGGGCCAACGTCCTGACTTTC
CDR3 protein: CATSPSLGQGSSGANVLTF

J gene: TRBJ2-7
clone size: NA
D gene: NA
V gene: TRBV11-2
CDR3 DNA: TGTGCCAGCAGCTTATCAAGCCACTCCTACGAGCAGTACTTC
CDR3 protein: CASSLSSHSYEQYF

J gene: TRBJ2-3
clone size: NA
D gene: TRBD2
V gene: TRBV29-1
CDR3 DNA: TGCAGCGTTAGAGCGGGAGGGCTCGCAGATACGCAGTATTTT
CDR3 protein: CSVRAGGLADTQYF

J gene: TRBJ2-3
clone size: NA
D gene: TRBD2
V gene: TRBV5-4
CDR3 DNA: TGTGCCAGCAGCACCCTAGCGGGGGGCACAGATACGCAGTATTTT
CDR3 protein: CASSTLAGGTDTQYF

J gene: TRBJ1-3
clone size: once
D gene: NA
V gene: TRBV7-2
CDR3 DNA: TGTGCCAGCAGCTTAGTCGCAGGGGCTGGAAACACCATATATTTT
CDR3 protein: CASSLVAGAGNTIYF

J gene: TRBJ2-3
clone size: NA
D gene: TRBD1
V gene: TRBV28
CDR3 DNA: TGTGCCAGCAGGAGACAGGGTGGAGCAGATACGCAGTATTTT
CDR3 protein: CASRRQGGADTQYF

J gene: TRBJ1-6
clone size: NA
D gene: NA
V gene: TRBV28
CDR3 DNA: TGTGCCAGCAGTTTCCCCGGACACCTGACTAATTCACCCCTCCACTTT
CDR3 protein: CASSFPGHLTNSPLHF

J gene: TRBJ1-1
clone size: NA
D gene: NA
V gene: TRBV5-1
CDR3 DNA: TGCGCCAGCAGCTTCCCCAAGGGGTCTGAAGCTTTCTTT
CDR3 protein: CASSFPKGSEAFF

J gene: TRBJ2-3
clone size: NA
D gene: NA
V gene: TRBV20-1
CDR3 DNA: TGCAGTGCTAGTTACACAGATACGCAGTATTTT
CDR3 protein: CSASYTDTQYF

J gene: TRBJ1-5
clone size: NA
D gene: NA
V gene: TRBV5-6
CDR3 DNA: TGTGCCAGCAGCTTGGGCAGGAATCAGCCCCAGCATTTT
CDR3 protein: CASSLGRNQPQHF

J gene: TRBJ2-2
clone size: NA
D gene: TRBD1
V gene: TRBV5-1
CDR3 DNA: TGCGCCAGCAGCCCGGGACAGGGATACACCGGGGAGCTGTTTTTT
CDR3 protein: CASSPGQGYTGELFF

J gene: TRBJ2-1
clone size: NA
D gene: TRBD2
V gene: TRBV18
CDR3 DNA: TGTGCCAGCTCACCCCTTCTAGCGGGAGGCCCCGAGAGGGATGAGCAGTTCTTC
CDR3 protein: CASSPLLAGGPERDEQFF

J gene: TRBJ2-1
clone size: NA
D gene: TRBD2
V gene: TRBV19
CDR3 DNA: TGTGCCAGTAGTATCAATAGCGGGCCGGGCAATGAGCAGTTCTTC
CDR3 protein: CASSINSGPGNEQFF

J gene: TRBJ2-2
clone size: NA
D gene: TRBD1
V gene: TRBV27
CDR3 DNA: TGTGCCAGCAGTCTCCTCCGGACAGGGCCCACCGGGGAGCTGTTTTTT
CDR3 protein: CASSLLRTGPTGELFF

J gene: TRBJ1-1
clone size: NA
D gene: TRBD1
V gene: TRBV3-1/TRBV3-2
CDR3 DNA: TGTGCCAGCAGCCAGTCCGACAGGGACAACACTGAAGCTTTCTTT
CDR3 protein: CASSQSDRDNTEAFF

J gene: TRBJ1-2
clone size: NA
D gene: TRBD1
V gene: TRBV7-9
CDR3 DNA: TGTGCCAGCAGCCCACAGGGGGCTCCCTCTAACTATGGCTACACCTTC
CDR3 protein: CASSPQGAPSNYGYTF

J gene: TRBJ1-2
clone size: once
D gene: NA
V gene: TRBV28
CDR3 DNA: TGTGCCAGCAGTCCCCACCGAACAGCGGATGGCTACACCTTC
CDR3 protein: CASSPHRTADGYTF

J gene: TRBJ2-7
clone size: NA
D gene: TRBD2
V gene: TRBV9
CDR3 DNA: TGTGCCAGCAGCACTGGACTAGCGTTGGACGAGCAGTACTTC
CDR3 protein: CASSTGLALDEQYF

J gene: TRBJ2-1
clone size: NA
D gene: NA
V gene: TRBV6-5
CDR3 DNA: TGTGCCAGCAGTTACTCACGGCGGATGGCCGGCAATGAGCAGTTCTTC
CDR3 protein: CASSYSRRMAGNEQFF

J gene: TRBJ1-1
clone size: NA
D gene: NA
V gene: TRBV7-2
CDR3 DNA: TGTGCCAGCAGCTTAGTGGGGGCGGTTCGGGACACTGAAGCTTTCTTT
CDR3 protein: CASSLVGAVRDTEAFF

J gene: TRBJ1-5
clone size: NA
D gene: TRBD1
V gene: TRBV4-2
CDR3 DNA: TGTGCCAGCAGCCAAGAGGACAGGGGAGGACAGCCCCAGCATTTT
CDR3 protein: CASSQEDRGGQPQHF

J gene: TRBJ2-7
clone size: NA
D gene: NA
V gene: TRBV9
CDR3 DNA: TGTGCCAGCAGCGCAGGACTGCCACCGGTCTACGAGCAGTACTTC
CDR3 protein: CASSAGLPPVYEQYF

J gene: TRBJ1-4
clone size: NA
D gene: NA
V gene: TRBV29-1
CDR3 DNA: TGCAGCGTTGCAATGGGTCTCGGGGTCGGAGAAAAACTGTTTTTT
CDR3 protein: CSVAMGLGVGEKLFF

J gene: TRBJ2-5
clone size: NA
D gene: NA
V gene: TRBV11-2
CDR3 DNA: TGTGCCAGCAGCTTCAGTCCGGGGGGCCCCATCCAAGAGACCCAGTACTTC
CDR3 protein: CASSFSPGGPIQETQYF

J gene: TRBJ1-3
clone size: NA
D gene: NA
V gene: TRBV9
CDR3 DNA: TGTGCCAGCAGCGTAGGGCAGGGGAGTATGTCTGGAAACACCATATATTTT
CDR3 protein: CASSVGQGSMSGNTIYF